The subject of this entry is one TCR beta chain. The data are from a study of blood T cell repertoires in COVID-19. Background on the study: Donors in the United States, Italy and Spain gave samples during acute or convalescent COVID-19. PBMCs, B-cell-depleted T cells, or T cells provided the cDNA or gDNA that made up the material.

In the original processing: Nucleated cell counts were estimated from reference gene primer amplification. Generated by immunoSEQ multiplex PCR, the TCRdb table keeps only in-frame clones and is missing some. Clonal size and the V and J genes are those of that table, whereas D and trimming came from the DNA. Here the sample spans approximately 91,000 clones, around 80% being singletons. V trimming: 1 base; J trimming: 0 bases; junction bases outside the gene matches: 5. Germline CDR1 MNHNS, CDR2 SASEGT. CDR3 size: 16 residues. This receptor was taken from a man between 65 and 85 years old with acute or convalescent COVID-19. Specimen: peripheral blood. The chain couples TRBV6-1 to TRBJ1-1, with 7 nucleotides matching TRBD1. In DNA form, the CDR3 reads TGTGCCAGCAGTGAAGGTAGGGGGCCCATGAACACTGAAGCTTTCTTT. Its protein is CASSEGRGPMNTEAFF.